This TCR beta chain emerged from a study of blood T cell repertoires in COVID-19. The repertoire was sequenced with immunoSEQ multiplex PCR; TCRdb's copy has only in-frame clones and lacks some. This sample has 150,000 to 200,000 clones; 81% occur once, and the top ten carry roughly 12%. The CDR3 runs to 14 residues. CDR1 is LNHNV and CDR2 is YYDKDF in the germline V gene (reference sequence). Losses at the gene ends were 1 base for V and 1 base for J; bases not matched to a gene: 0. Sequencing was done on a sample of peripheral blood. This TCR came from a woman older than 75 with COVID-19, enrolled during active disease. J is TRBJ2-5 and V is TRBV15; 7 bases are shared with TRBD1. In DNA, the CDR3 is TGTGCCACCAGCAGAGGGGACAGCCAAGAGACCCAGTACTTC. Residues: CATSRGDSQETQYF.